This T cell receptor beta chain appears in the sequencing data of a study of regulatory T cells in long-lasting Graves disease. Relying on iRepertoire HTBI primers and Arm-PCR of CDR3 regions, the team built TCR beta libraries. TCRdb re-called the multiplex PCR reads with MiXCR, one entry per CDR3 protein. The table includes about 420,000 distinct CDR3 sequences, less than 20% detected once. The time point denotes: newly diagnosed GD, antithyroid drugs for less than 3 months. Making the TCR library involved RNA that had been extracted from PBMCs. V was pared by 4 bases and J by 1 base, with 7 bases between. Germline V CDR1 and CDR2: MNHNS, SASEGT. This CDR3 has 14 amino acids. This clonotype was seen at least ten times. This sample was shared with a second study, whose subject was T cells in Graves' hyperthyroidism and ophthalmopathy.

The sequencing used peripheral blood mononuclear cells (PBMCs), collected at new diagnosis, from a patient treated with antithyroid drugs. The chain is built from TRBV6-1 and TRBJ2-2, with no clear D. The sequence was obtained from a woman under 30 with Graves disease. CDR3 amino acids: CASSGPLNTGELFF. The DNA for the CDR3 is TGTGCCAGCAGTGGGCCATTGAACACCGGGGAGCTGTTTTTT.